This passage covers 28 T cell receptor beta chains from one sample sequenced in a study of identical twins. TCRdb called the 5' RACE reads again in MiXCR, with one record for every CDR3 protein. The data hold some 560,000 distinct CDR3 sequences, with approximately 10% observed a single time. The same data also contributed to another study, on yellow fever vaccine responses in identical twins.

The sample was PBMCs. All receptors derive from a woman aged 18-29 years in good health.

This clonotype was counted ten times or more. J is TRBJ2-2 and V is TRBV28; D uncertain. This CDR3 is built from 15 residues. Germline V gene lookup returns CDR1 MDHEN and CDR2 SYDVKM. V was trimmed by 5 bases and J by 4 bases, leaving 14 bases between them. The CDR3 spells CASSPYRSLTGELFF. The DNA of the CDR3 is TGTGCCAGCAGTCCCTACCGGTCGCTCACCGGGGAGCTGTTTTTT.

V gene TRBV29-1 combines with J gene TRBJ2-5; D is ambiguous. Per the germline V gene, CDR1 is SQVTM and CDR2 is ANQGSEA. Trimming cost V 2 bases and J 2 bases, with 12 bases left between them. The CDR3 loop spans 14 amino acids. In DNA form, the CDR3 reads TGCAGCGTTGAACCCCGACTCGGTCAAGAGACCCAGTACTTC. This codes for CSVEPRLGQETQYF. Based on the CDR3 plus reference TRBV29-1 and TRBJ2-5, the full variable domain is SAVISQKPSRDICQRGTSLTIQCQVDSQVTMMFWYRQQPGQSLTLIATANQGSEATYESGFVIDKFPISRPNLTFSTLTVSNMSPEDSSIYLCSVEPRLGQETQYFGPGTRLLVL.

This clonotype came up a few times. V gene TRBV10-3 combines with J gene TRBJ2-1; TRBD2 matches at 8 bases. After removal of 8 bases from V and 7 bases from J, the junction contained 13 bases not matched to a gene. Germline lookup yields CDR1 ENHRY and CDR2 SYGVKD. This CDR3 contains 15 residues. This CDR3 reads CAIGLTSGFGNEQFF. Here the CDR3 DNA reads TGTGCCATCGGTCTAACTAGCGGCTTTGGAAATGAGCAGTTCTTC.

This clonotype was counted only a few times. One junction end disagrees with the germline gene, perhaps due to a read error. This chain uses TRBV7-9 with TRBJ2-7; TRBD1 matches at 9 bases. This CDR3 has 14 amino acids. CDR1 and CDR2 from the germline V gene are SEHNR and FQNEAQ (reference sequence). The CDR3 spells CASSSSGQGLHWDF. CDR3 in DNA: TGTGCCAGCAGCTCCTCGGGACAGGGCCTCCATTGGGACTTC.

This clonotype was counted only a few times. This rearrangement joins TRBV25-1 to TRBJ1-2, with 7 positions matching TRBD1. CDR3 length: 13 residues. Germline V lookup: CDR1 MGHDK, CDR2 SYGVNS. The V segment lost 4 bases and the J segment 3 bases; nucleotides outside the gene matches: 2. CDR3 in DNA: TGTGCCAGCAGTGGGACAGGATACTATGGCTACACCTTC. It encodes CASSGTGYYGYTF.

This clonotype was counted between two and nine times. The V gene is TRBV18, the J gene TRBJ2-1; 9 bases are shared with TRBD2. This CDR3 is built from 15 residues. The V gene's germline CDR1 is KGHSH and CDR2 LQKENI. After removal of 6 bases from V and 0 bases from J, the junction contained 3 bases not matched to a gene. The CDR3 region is CASSDSGSSYNEQFF. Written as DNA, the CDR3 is TGTGCCAGCTCCGATAGCGGGAGCTCCTACAATGAGCAGTTCTTC.

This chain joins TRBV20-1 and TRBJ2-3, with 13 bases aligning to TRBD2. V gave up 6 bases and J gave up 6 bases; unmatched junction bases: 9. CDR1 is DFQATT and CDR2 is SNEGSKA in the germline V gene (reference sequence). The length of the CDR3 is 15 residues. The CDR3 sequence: CSATRLAGGSDTQYF. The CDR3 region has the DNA TGCAGTGCGACTAGACTAGCGGGGGGTTCGGATACGCAGTATTTT.

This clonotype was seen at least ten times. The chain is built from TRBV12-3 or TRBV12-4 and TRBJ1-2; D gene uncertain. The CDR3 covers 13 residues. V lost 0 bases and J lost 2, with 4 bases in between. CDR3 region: CASSLAENYGYTF. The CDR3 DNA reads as TGTGCCAGCAGTTTAGCAGAGAACTATGGCTACACCTTC.

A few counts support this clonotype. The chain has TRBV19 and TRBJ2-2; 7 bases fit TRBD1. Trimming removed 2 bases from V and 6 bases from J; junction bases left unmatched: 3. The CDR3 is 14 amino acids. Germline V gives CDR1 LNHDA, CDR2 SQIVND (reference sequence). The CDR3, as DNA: TGTGCCAGTAGTATATCGCAGGGGGCCGGGGAGCTGTTTTTT. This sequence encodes CASSISQGAGELFF.

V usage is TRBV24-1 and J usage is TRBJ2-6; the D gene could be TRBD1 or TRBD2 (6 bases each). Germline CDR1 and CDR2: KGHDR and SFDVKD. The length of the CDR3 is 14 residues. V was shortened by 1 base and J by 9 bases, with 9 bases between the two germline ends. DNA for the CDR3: TGTGCCACCAGTGATTTCAGGGGAGGCAACGTCCTGACTTTC. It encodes CATSDFRGGNVLTF.

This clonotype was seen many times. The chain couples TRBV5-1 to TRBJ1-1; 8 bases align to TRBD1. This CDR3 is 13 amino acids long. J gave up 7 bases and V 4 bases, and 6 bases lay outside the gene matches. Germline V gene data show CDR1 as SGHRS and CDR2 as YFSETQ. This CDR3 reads CASSAGQGGEAFF. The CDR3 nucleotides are TGCGCCAGCAGCGCCGGACAGGGTGGTGAAGCTTTCTTT.

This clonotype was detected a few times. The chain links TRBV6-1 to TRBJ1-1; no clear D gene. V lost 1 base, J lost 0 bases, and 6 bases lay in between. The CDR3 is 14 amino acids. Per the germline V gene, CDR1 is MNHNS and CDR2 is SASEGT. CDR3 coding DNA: TGTGCCAGCAGTGAAGGGGGTGTGAACACTGAAGCTTTCTTT. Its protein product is CASSEGGVNTEAFF.

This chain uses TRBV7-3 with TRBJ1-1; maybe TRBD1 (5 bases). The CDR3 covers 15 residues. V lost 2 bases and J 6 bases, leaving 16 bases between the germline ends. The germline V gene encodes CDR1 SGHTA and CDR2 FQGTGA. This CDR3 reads CASSLDPGGLAEAFF. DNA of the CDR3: TGTGCCAGCAGCTTAGACCCGGGGGGTCTCGCTGAAGCTTTCTTT.

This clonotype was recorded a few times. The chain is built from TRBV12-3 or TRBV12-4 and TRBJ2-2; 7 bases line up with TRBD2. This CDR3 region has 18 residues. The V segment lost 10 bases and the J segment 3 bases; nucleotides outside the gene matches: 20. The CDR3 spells CAICSNAALASHTGELFF. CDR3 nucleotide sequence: TGTGCCATCTGTTCAAATGCGGCACTAGCGAGCCACACCGGGGAGCTGTTTTTT.

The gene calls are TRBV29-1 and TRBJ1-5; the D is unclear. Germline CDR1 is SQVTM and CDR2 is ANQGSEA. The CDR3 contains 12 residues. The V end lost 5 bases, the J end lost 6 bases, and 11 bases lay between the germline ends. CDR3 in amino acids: CSVSGGGQPQHF. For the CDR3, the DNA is TGCAGCGTTTCAGGAGGAGGTCAGCCCCAGCATTTT.

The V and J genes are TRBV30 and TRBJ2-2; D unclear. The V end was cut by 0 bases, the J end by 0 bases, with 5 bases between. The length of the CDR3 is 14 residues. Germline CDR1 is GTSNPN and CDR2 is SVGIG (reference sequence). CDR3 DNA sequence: TGTGCCTGGAGTGTGGGTCCGAACACCGGGGAGCTGTTTTTT. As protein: CAWSVGPNTGELFF.

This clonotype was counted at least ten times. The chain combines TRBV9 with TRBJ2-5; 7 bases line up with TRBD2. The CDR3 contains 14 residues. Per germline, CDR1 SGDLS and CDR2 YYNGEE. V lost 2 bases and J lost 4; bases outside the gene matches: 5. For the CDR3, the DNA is TGTGCCAGCAGCGTGGTCGGCGGGAGAGAGACCCAGTACTTC. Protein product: CASSVVGGRETQYF.

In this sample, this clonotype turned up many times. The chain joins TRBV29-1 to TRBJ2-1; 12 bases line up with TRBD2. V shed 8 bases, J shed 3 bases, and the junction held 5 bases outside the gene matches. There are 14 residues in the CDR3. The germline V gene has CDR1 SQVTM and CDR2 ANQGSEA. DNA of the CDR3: TGCAGCATCCGGACTAGCGGGGACTACAATGAGCAGTTCTTC. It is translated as CSIRTSGDYNEQFF.

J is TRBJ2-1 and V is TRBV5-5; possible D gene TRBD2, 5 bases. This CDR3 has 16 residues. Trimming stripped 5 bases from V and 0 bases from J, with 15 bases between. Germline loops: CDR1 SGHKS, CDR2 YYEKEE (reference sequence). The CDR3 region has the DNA TGTGCCAGCAGGTACGATCGGGGAAGCTCCTACAATGAGCAGTTCTTC. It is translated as CASRYDRGSSYNEQFF.

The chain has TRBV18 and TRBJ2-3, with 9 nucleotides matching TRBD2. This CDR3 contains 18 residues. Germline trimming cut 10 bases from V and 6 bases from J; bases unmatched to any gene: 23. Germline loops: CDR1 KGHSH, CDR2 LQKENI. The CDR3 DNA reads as TGTGCCACCGCTTTATCCGGACCGGGACTAGCTCTCCCGGATACGCAGTATTTT. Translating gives CATALSGPGLALPDTQYF.

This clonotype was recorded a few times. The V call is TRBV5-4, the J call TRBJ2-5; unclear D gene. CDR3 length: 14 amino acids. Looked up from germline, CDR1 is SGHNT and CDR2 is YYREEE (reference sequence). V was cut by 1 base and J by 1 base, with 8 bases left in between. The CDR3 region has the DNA TGTGCCAGCAGCTTGAGCGTCAGCCAAGAGACCCAGTACTTC. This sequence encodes CASSLSVSQETQYF.

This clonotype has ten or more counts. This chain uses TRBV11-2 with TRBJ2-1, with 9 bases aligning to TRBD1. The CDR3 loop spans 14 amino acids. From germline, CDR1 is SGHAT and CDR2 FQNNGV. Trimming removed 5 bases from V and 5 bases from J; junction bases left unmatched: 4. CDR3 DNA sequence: TGTGCCAGCAGCGATAACAGGGGGCACAATGAGCAGTTCTTC. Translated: CASSDNRGHNEQFF. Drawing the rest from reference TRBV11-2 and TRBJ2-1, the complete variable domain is EAGVAQSPRYKIIEKRQSVAFWCNPISGHATLYWYQQILGQGPKLLIQFQNNGVVDDSQLPKDRFSAERLKGVDSTLKIQPAKLEDSAVYLCASSDNRGHNEQFFGPGTRLTVL.

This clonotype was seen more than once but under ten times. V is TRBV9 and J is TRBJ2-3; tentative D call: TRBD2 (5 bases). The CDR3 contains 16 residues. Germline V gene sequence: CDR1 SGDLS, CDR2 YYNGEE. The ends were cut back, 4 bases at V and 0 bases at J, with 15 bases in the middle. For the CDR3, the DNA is TGTGCCAGCAGCTTAAGATCGGAGGCTAGCACAGATACGCAGTATTTT. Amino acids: CASSLRSEASTDTQYF.

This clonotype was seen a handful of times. CDR3 protein: CASSERLAVIETQYF. CDR3 in DNA: TGTGCCAGCAGTGAACGACTAGCGGTAATAGAGACCCAGTACTTC. The rearrangement links TRBV6-1 to TRBJ2-5, with TRBD2 matching 9 bases. The CDR3 consists of 15 residues. V was clipped by 2 bases and J by 4 bases; unmatched bases: 5. Germline loops: CDR1 MNHNS, CDR2 SASEGT.

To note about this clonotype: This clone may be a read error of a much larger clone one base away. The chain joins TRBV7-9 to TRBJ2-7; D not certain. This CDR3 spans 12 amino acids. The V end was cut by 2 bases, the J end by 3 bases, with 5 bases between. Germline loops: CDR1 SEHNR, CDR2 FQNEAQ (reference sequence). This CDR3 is CASSLKYYEQYF. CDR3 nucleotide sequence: TGTGCCAGCAGCTTAAAATACTACGAGCAGTACTTC.

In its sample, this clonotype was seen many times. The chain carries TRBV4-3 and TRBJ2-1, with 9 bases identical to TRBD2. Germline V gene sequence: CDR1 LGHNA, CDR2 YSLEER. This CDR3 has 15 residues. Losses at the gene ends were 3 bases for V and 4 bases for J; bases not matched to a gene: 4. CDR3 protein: CASSQEGLAYNEQFF. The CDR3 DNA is TGCGCCAGCAGCCAGGAGGGACTAGCTTACAATGAGCAGTTCTTC.

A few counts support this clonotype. Here the CDR3 DNA reads TGTGCCAGCAGCGCCAGGACCCGGACACCATTGGACGAGCAGTACTTC. It specifies CASSARTRTPLDEQYF. This rearrangement joins TRBV9 to TRBJ2-7, with a tentative D call TRBD1 (5 bases). In germline, CDR1 is SGDLS, CDR2 YYNGEE. Trimming shortened V by 3 bases and J by 5 bases, and 21 bases separated the two germline ends. This CDR3 is built from 16 residues.

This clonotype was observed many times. The CDR3 bases are TGCAGTGCTAGAGATGGCCAATTTAGCATCTACGAGCAGTACTTC. It codes for CSARDGQFSIYEQYF. This chain connects TRBV20-1 to TRBJ2-7; D not certain. This CDR3 has 15 residues. Trimming stripped 0 bases from V and 3 bases from J, with 15 bases between. Germline CDR1 reads DFQATT; CDR2 reads SNEGSKA (reference sequence).